Below, 21 T cell receptor beta chains from the same sample are listed, as sequenced in a study of blood T cell repertoires in COVID-19. Clones were sequenced by immunoSEQ multiplex PCR, and TCRdb holds only the in-frame ones, with some missing. The sample shows about 170,000 clones, approximately 91% of them seen only once. Material: peripheral blood. The receptor set was obtained from a man younger than 35 with COVID-19, enrolled during active disease.

V usage is TRBV4-1 and J usage is TRBJ2-3, with a tentative D call TRBD2 (6 bases). This CDR3 is 15 amino acids long. Trimming left V 4 bases short and J 1 base short, with 12 bases between. Germline V lookup: CDR1 MGHRA, CDR2 YSYEKL. Here the CDR3 reads CASSPSSGRTDTQYF. CDR3 coding DNA: TGCGCCAGCAGCCCTAGTAGCGGTCGCACAGATACGCAGTATTTT.

This clone appeared a few times. The gene calls are TRBV4-3 and TRBJ2-7; D might be TRBD1 (6 bases). Per germline, CDR1 LGHNA and CDR2 YSLEER. Trimming left V 4 bases short and J 2 bases short, with 15 bases between. The CDR3 runs 15 residues. CDR3 sequence (DNA): TGCGCCAGCAGCCCCCAGACAGGCCACGCCTACGAGCAGTACTTC. Translation gives CASSPQTGHAYEQYF.

V gene TRBV28 combines with J gene TRBJ2-7; no definite D call. The length of the CDR3 is 11 residues. V was pared by 4 bases and J by 3 bases, with 4 bases between. Germline CDR1 MDHEN, CDR2 SYDVKM. The CDR3 region is CASSSNYEQYF. CDR3 in DNA: TGTGCCAGCAGTTCCAACTACGAGCAGTACTTC. Full variable domain (remainder filled in from reference TRBV28 and TRBJ2-7): DVKVTQSSRYLVKRTGEKVFLECVQDMDHENMFWYRQDPGLGLRLIYFSYDVKMKEKGDIPEGYSVSREKKERFSLILESASTNQTSMYLCASSSNYEQYFGPGTRLTVT.

The J gene is TRBJ2-3, the V gene TRBV9; TRBD2 agrees at 10 bases. CDR1 and CDR2 from the germline V gene are SGDLS and YYNGEE. V lost 2 bases to trimming and J lost 3 bases; unmatched junction nucleotides: 3. The CDR3 has 15 amino acids. CDR3 residues: CASSVSGLATDTQYF. For the CDR3, the DNA is TGTGCCAGCAGCGTTTCGGGACTAGCGACAGATACGCAGTATTTT.

J is TRBJ2-7 and V is TRBV7-9; 9 nucleotides match TRBD1. CDR1 SEHNR and CDR2 FQNEAQ come from the germline V gene (reference sequence). CDR3 length: 13 amino acids. V lost 9 bases to trimming and J lost 3 bases; unmatched junction nucleotides: 6. The CDR3 reads CASRGQGNYEQYF. In nucleotides, the CDR3 is TGTGCCAGTCGGGGACAGGGAAACTACGAGCAGTACTTC. Variable domain in full (rest from reference TRBV7-9 and TRBJ2-7): DTGVSQNPRHKITKRGQNVTFRCDPISEHNRLYWYRQTLGQGPEFLTYFQNEAQLEKSRLLSDRFSAERPKGSFSTLEIQRTEQGDSAMYLCASRGQGNYEQYFGPGTRLTVT.

The chain employs TRBV7-6 and TRBJ2-1; 7 positions match TRBD2. This CDR3 contains 15 residues. V gave up 7 bases and J gave up 5 bases; unmatched junction bases: 11. Germline V gene data show CDR1 as SGHVS and CDR2 as FNYEAQ. The CDR3 reads CASTLRRGSDNEQFF. As DNA, the CDR3 is TGTGCCAGCACCCTAAGACGCGGGAGTGACAATGAGCAGTTCTTC.

The CDR3 loop reads CASSEARGRKKETQYF. The CDR3 bases are TGTGCCAGCAGTGAAGCCAGGGGGCGCAAGAAAGAGACCCAGTACTTC. V gene TRBV2 combines with J gene TRBJ2-5; the match to TRBD1 covers 8 bases. The CDR3 loop spans 16 amino acids. J was trimmed by 3 bases and V by 0 bases; bases with no gene match: 6. Germline CDR1 and CDR2: SNHLY and FYNNEI.

V usage is TRBV10-1 and J usage is TRBJ1-5; tentatively, D is TRBD1 (5 bases). The CDR3 loop spans 14 amino acids. The germline V gene has CDR1 WNHNN and CDR2 SYGVQD (reference sequence). V was shortened by 5 bases and J by 5 bases, with 13 bases between the two germline ends. The CDR3 protein is CASSPGGSHQPQHF. The CDR3 DNA follows: TGCGCCAGCAGTCCCGGGGGGAGCCATCAGCCCCAGCATTTT.

The chain couples TRBV6-5 to TRBJ2-1; 9 nucleotides line up with TRBD1. V was pared by 2 bases and J by 15 bases, with 5 bases of the junction left unmatched. Germline lookup yields CDR1 MNHEY and CDR2 SVGAGI. The CDR3 is 12 residues long. The CDR3 is CASSYGGQGWFF. In nucleotides, the CDR3 is TGTGCCAGCAGTTACGGGGGACAGGGTTGGTTCTTC.

This chain joins TRBV25-1 and TRBJ2-1, with D maybe TRBD2 (5 bases). CDR1 is MGHDK and CDR2 is SYGVNS in the germline V gene. The CDR3 spans 14 residues. V lost 3 bases and J lost 2, with 8 bases in between. CDR3 sequence: CASSDSGTYNEQFF. CDR3 DNA sequence: TGTGCCAGCAGTGATTCCGGGACCTACAATGAGCAGTTCTTC.

The chain is built from TRBV27 and TRBJ2-1; D is unclear. Trimming pared 3 bases from V and 9 bases from J, leaving 6 bases between. CDR1 MNHEY and CDR2 SMNVEV come from the germline V gene (reference sequence). This CDR3 is 11 amino acids long. CDR3 region: CASSFLGEQFF. The DNA for the CDR3 is TGTGCCAGCAGTTTTCTCGGTGAGCAGTTCTTC.

The DNA for the CDR3 is TGTGCCAGCAGCTTAGAGAAAGGGGGTACCTACACCGGGGAGCTGTTTTTT. This translates into CASSLEKGGTYTGELFF. The chain employs TRBV7-6 and TRBJ2-2, with D maybe TRBD1 (6 bases). The CDR3 totals 17 residues. Looked up from germline, CDR1 is SGHVS and CDR2 is FNYEAQ. Between the trimmed V and J ends, which lost 1 base and 3 bases, there was a span of 15 bases.

This sequence joins TRBV7-2 and TRBJ2-7, with D possibly TRBD2 on 5 matching bases. Per germline, CDR1 SGHTA and CDR2 FQGNSA. The CDR3 consists of 14 residues. Deletions cut 5 bases from V and 1 base from J, with 12 bases between. Here the CDR3 reads CASSPFGDSYEQYF. CDR3 DNA: TGTGCCAGCAGCCCTTTCGGGGATTCCTACGAGCAGTACTTC.

This clone has a handful of counts. The chain recombines TRBV12-5 with TRBJ2-7, with no clear D. CDR1 is LGHNT and CDR2 is FRNRAP in the germline V gene. The V end was cut by 9 bases, the J end by 0 bases, with 12 bases between. This CDR3 has 13 amino acids. CDR3 nucleotide sequence: TGTGCTAGCCTTCCGACATACTCCTACGAGCAGTACTTC. It is translated as CASLPTYSYEQYF.

This rearrangement joins TRBV19 to TRBJ1-2; D is undetermined. Trimming pared 1 base from V and 8 bases from J, leaving 8 bases between. Germline-derived CDR1 and CDR2 are LNHDA and SQIVND (reference sequence). The CDR3 runs 12 residues. CDR3 in amino acids: CASSIVNSGYTF. The CDR3, as DNA: TGTGCCAGTAGTATAGTAAACTCGGGCTACACCTTC.

The rearrangement joins TRBV4-1 to TRBJ2-4; 7 bases align to TRBD2. Germline-derived CDR1 and CDR2 are MGHRA and YSYEKL. Germline trimming cut 3 bases from V and 7 bases from J; bases unmatched to any gene: 9. CDR3 length equals 15 residues. The DNA for the CDR3 is TGCGCCAGCAGCCAGGATGCGGGAGATTGGAACATTCAGTACTTC. Its protein is CASSQDAGDWNIQYF.

The chain carries TRBV24-1 and TRBJ1-2; perhaps TRBD1 as D (6 bases). Trimming removed 4 bases from V and 5 bases from J, with 16 bases in between. Germline V lookup: CDR1 KGHDR, CDR2 SFDVKD. This CDR3 comprises 15 residues. Here the CDR3 reads CATSDHLTGLYGYTF. In nucleotides, the CDR3 is TGTGCCACCAGTGACCACCTGACAGGCTTATATGGCTACACCTTC.

The rearrangement joins TRBV6-5 to TRBJ2-1; TRBD1 agrees at 9 bases. Germline assignment: CDR1 MNHEY and CDR2 SVGAGI. The CDR3 loop spans 14 amino acids. The V gene end was trimmed by 6 bases and the J gene end by 2 bases; junction bases not matched to a gene: 2. CDR3 in amino acids: CASSRDRAYNEQFF. Written as DNA, the CDR3 is TGTGCCAGCAGCAGGGACAGGGCCTACAATGAGCAGTTCTTC.

The chain uses TRBV4-3 and TRBJ2-1, with TRBD2 matching over 11 bases. The germline V gene has CDR1 LGHNA and CDR2 YSLEER. This CDR3 region has 20 residues. With V trimmed by 2 bases and J by 0 bases, 12 bases remained unmatched. CDR3 loop: CASSQYKTSGITYSYNEQFF. DNA of the CDR3: TGCGCCAGCAGCCAATATAAGACTAGCGGGATCACCTACTCCTACAATGAGCAGTTCTTC.

The chain employs TRBV7-2 and TRBJ2-7; TRBD1 matches at 11 bases. Germline loops: CDR1 SGHTA, CDR2 FQGNSA. This CDR3 spans 15 amino acids. V lost 3 bases to trimming and J lost 0 bases; unmatched junction nucleotides: 1. Written as DNA, the CDR3 is TGTGCCAGCAGCTTGGACAGGGGGCACTCCTACGAGCAGTACTTC. Translation gives CASSLDRGHSYEQYF. The full variable domain, its missing parts supplied by reference TRBV7-2 and TRBJ2-7, is GAGVSQSPSNKVTEKGKDVELRCDPISGHTALYWYRQSLGQGLEFLIYFQGNSAPDKSGLPSDRFSAERTGGSVSTLTIQRTQQEDSAVYLCASSLDRGHSYEQYFGPGTRLTVT.

This clone has just one count. J is TRBJ2-7 and V is TRBV28; 9 positions match TRBD2. V shed 3 bases and J 5 bases; nucleotides not matched to a gene: 11. Germline-derived CDR1 and CDR2 are MDHEN and SYDVKM. This CDR3 spans 16 amino acids. The CDR3 reads CASSFLYISGRNEQYF. The CDR3 bases are TGTGCCAGCAGTTTCCTATACATTAGCGGGAGAAACGAGCAGTACTTC.